One and the same sample provided the 25 T cell receptor beta chains below, sequenced in a study of cytomegalovirus exposure and HLA in healthy donors. Researchers ran the PCR with 60 Vbeta and 13 Jbeta primers. Clones were read by immunoSEQ multiplex PCR, and TCRdb kept only the in-frame ones, dropping some. The sample has 110,000 to 150,000 clones; 75% to 80% are singletons. Source material: PBMCs. These TCRs come from a woman aged 18-30 years in good health and CMV-seropositive.

J is TRBJ2-3 and V is TRBV6-6; TRBD2 is a possible D gene (7 bases). Trimming left V 7 bases short and J 5 bases short, with 16 bases between. This CDR3 has 14 residues. CDR1 and CDR2 from the germline V gene are MNHNY and SVGAGI (reference sequence). The CDR3, as DNA: TGTGCCAGCACCTCCGAAAGGGGGGGAGATACGCAGTATTTT. Protein: CASTSERGGDTQYF.

The genes are TRBV27 and TRBJ1-1; D call uncertain. This CDR3 has 13 residues. Looked up from germline, CDR1 is MNHEY and CDR2 is SMNVEV (reference sequence). Trimming left V 2 bases short and J 4 bases short, with 8 bases between. CDR3 in amino acids: CASSLGGLTEAFF. The CDR3 DNA sequence: TGTGCCAGCAGTTTAGGAGGGCTCACTGAAGCTTTCTTT.

The V gene is TRBV5-4, the J gene TRBJ2-5, with D possibly matching TRBD2 (7 bases). There are 13 residues in the CDR3. Germline V gives CDR1 SGHNT, CDR2 YYREEE (reference sequence). Trimming left V 2 bases short and J 5 bases short, with 10 bases between. As DNA, the CDR3 is TGTGCCAGCAGCTTAGGGGGGGCGGAGACCCAGTACTTC. Residues: CASSLGGAETQYF.

The chain employs TRBV30 and TRBJ2-7; tentative D call: TRBD1 (6 bases). Germline lookup yields CDR1 GTSNPN and CDR2 SVGIG (reference sequence). The CDR3 has 12 residues. Trimming removed 2 bases at V and 5 bases at J, with 10 bases between. CDR3 in DNA: TGTGCCTGGAGTACTTCAGGGGACGAGCAGTACTTC. Translating it yields CAWSTSGDEQYF. Full variable domain (outside the CDR3, taken from reference TRBV30 and TRBJ2-7): SQTIHQWPATLVQPVGSPLSLECTVEGTSNPNLYWYRQAAGRGLQLLFYSVGIGQISSEVPQNLSASRPQDRQFILSSKKLLLSDSGFYLCAWSTSGDEQYFGPGTRLTVT.

The chain joins TRBV14 to TRBJ1-2; D may be TRBD1 (6 bases). Germline V gives CDR1 SGHDN, CDR2 FVKESK. Between the trimmed V and J ends, which lost 0 bases and 7 bases, there was a span of 15 bases. The CDR3 extends over 15 amino acids. This CDR3 reads CASSQDFTGPRGYTF. The DNA of the CDR3 is TGTGCCAGCAGCCAAGATTTTACAGGGCCCCGTGGCTACACCTTC. The full variable domain, in which reference TRBV14 and TRBJ1-2 provide the parts outside the CDR3, is EAGVTQFPSHSVIEKGQTVTLRCDPISGHDNLYWYRRVMGKEIKFLLHFVKESKQDESGMPNNRFLAERTGGTYSTLKVQPAELEDSGVYFCASSQDFTGPRGYTFGSGTRLTVV.

The chain has TRBV11-2 and TRBJ2-7; D perhaps matches TRBD2 (5 bases). CDR3 length equals 15 residues. Germline CDR1 reads SGHAT; CDR2 reads FQNNGV. V was clipped by 5 bases and J by 3 bases, with 17 bases between them. CDR3: CASSRRGLGIYEQYF. CDR3 in DNA: TGTGCCAGCAGCCGTCGGGGATTAGGTATCTACGAGCAGTACTTC.

J is TRBJ1-1 and V is TRBV7-9; possible D gene TRBD1, 6 bases. The CDR3 spans 16 residues. Germline V gene data show CDR1 as SEHNR and CDR2 as FQNEAQ (reference sequence). V dropped 6 bases and J dropped 3 bases, with 20 bases sitting between them. Here the CDR3 DNA reads TGTGCCAGCAGTTCCCCGAGGACAGCCCGGGACACTGAAGCTTTCTTT. Its translation is CASSSPRTARDTEAFF.

V and J are TRBV29-1 and TRBJ1-2, with 8 bases lining up with TRBD1. This CDR3 spans 17 amino acids. Trimming removed 4 bases from V and 7 bases from J; junction bases left unmatched: 20. CDR1 and CDR2 (germline): SQVTM, ANQGSEA. The CDR3 protein is CSVGDTGTGIPWGGYTF. CDR3 nucleotide sequence: TGCAGCGTTGGAGACACCGGGACAGGTATCCCCTGGGGTGGCTACACCTTC. The full variable domain, rest sourced from reference TRBV29-1 and TRBJ1-2, is SAVISQKPSRDICQRGTSLTIQCQVDSQVTMMFWYRQQPGQSLTLIATANQGSEATYESGFVIDKFPISRPNLTFSTLTVSNMSPEDSSIYLCSVGDTGTGIPWGGYTFGSGTRLTVV.

The CDR3 DNA reads TGTGCCACCAGCCCGGGACTAGCGTCAGATACGCAGTATTTT. It specifies CATSPGLASDTQYF. This chain uses TRBV15 with TRBJ2-3, with 10 bases that match TRBD2. This CDR3 spans 14 amino acids. With 5 bases clipped from V and 4 bases from J, the junction kept 3 bases outside the gene matches. The germline CDR1 and CDR2 sequences are LNHNV and YYDKDF (reference sequence). Together with reference TRBV15 and TRBJ2-3, the CDR3 gives the full variable domain: DAMVIQNPRYQVTQFGKPVTLSCSQTLNHNVMYWYQQKSSQAPKLLFHYYDKDFNNEADTPDNFQSRRPNTSFCFLDIRSPGLGDTAMYLCATSPGLASDTQYFGPGTRLTVL.

CDR3 loop: CASSLGAATASQPQHF. CDR3 coding DNA: TGTGCCAGCAGTTTGGGGGCAGCCACCGCATCCCAGCCCCAGCATTTT. V and J are TRBV28 and TRBJ1-5; tentatively, D is TRBD1 (6 bases). The CDR3 is 16 residues long. V lost 3 bases and J 7 bases, leaving 19 bases between the germline ends. The germline V gene encodes CDR1 MDHEN and CDR2 SYDVKM.

The V and J genes are TRBV7-9 and TRBJ1-5; possibly TRBD1 for D (5 bases). Trimming removed 5 bases at V and 2 bases at J, with 10 bases between. The CDR3 runs 14 residues. CDR1 is SEHNR, CDR2 FQNEAQ, per germline (reference sequence). The CDR3 here is CASSDSWGNQPQHF. CDR3 bases: TGTGCCAGCAGCGACAGTTGGGGCAATCAGCCCCAGCATTTT.

The count of this clone is one. This CDR3 is CASSYSNRNEKLFF. In DNA form, the CDR3 reads TGTGCCAGCAGTTACTCGAATAGAAATGAAAAACTGTTTTTT. This chain links TRBV6-6 with TRBJ1-4; D remains unclear. V gave up 0 bases and J gave up 5 bases, with 7 bases separating them. Germline CDR1 reads MNHNY; CDR2 reads SVGAGI (reference sequence). The CDR3 spans 14 residues.

This chain connects TRBV5-1 to TRBJ2-3; 8 nucleotides align to TRBD1. V was pared by 2 bases and J by 1 base, with 9 bases of the junction left unmatched. CDR1 SGHRS and CDR2 YFSETQ come from the germline V gene. The CDR3 covers 17 residues. CDR3 DNA sequence: TGCGCCAGCAGCTTAGCCCGGGACAGGCTAGGCACAGATACGCAGTATTTT. It translates to CASSLARDRLGTDTQYF. The full variable domain, in which reference TRBV5-1 and TRBJ2-3 provide the parts outside the CDR3, is KAGVTQTPRYLIKTRGQQVTLSCSPISGHRSVSWYQQTPGQGLQFLFEYFSETQRNKGNFPGRFSGRQFSNSRSEMNVSTLELGDSALYLCASSLARDRLGTDTQYFGPGTRLTVL.

The chain is built from TRBV5-1 and TRBJ2-1, with 8 bases identical to TRBD2. The CDR3 spans 15 residues. Losses at the gene ends were 2 bases for V and 4 bases for J; bases not matched to a gene: 5. Germline-derived CDR1 and CDR2 are SGHRS and YFSETQ. The CDR3 loop is CASSFSGGVYNEQFF. The CDR3 nucleotides are TGCGCCAGCAGCTTCAGCGGGGGAGTATACAATGAGCAGTTCTTC. Drawing the rest from reference TRBV5-1 and TRBJ2-1, the complete variable domain is KAGVTQTPRYLIKTRGQQVTLSCSPISGHRSVSWYQQTPGQGLQFLFEYFSETQRNKGNFPGRFSGRQFSNSRSEMNVSTLELGDSALYLCASSFSGGVYNEQFFGPGTRLTVL.

The chain uses TRBV7-2 and TRBJ1-1; 8 positions match TRBD1. Trimming cost V 1 base and J 5 bases; bases outside gene matches: 6. Germline assignment: CDR1 SGHTA and CDR2 FQGNSA. This CDR3 is 15 amino acids long. This CDR3 is CASSLVGQGGTEAFF. The CDR3 DNA follows: TGTGCCAGCAGCTTAGTAGGACAGGGAGGAACTGAAGCTTTCTTT.

This clone was counted a single time. This chain joins TRBV30 and TRBJ1-4, with 7 bases that match TRBD1. Trimming at V came to 3 bases and at J to 3 bases, leaving 1 base not matched to a gene. Germline V gene lookup returns CDR1 GTSNPN and CDR2 SVGIG (reference sequence). The CDR3 is 13 amino acids. The CDR3 loop is CAWSQGANEKLFF. The CDR3 DNA reads TGTGCCTGGAGCCAGGGGGCTAATGAAAAACTGTTTTTT.

The chain carries TRBV20-1 and TRBJ2-7; 7 bases are a match to TRBD1. With V trimmed by 2 bases and J by 12 bases, 7 bases remained unmatched. The CDR3 is 11 residues long. The germline V gene has CDR1 DFQATT and CDR2 SNEGSKA (reference sequence). CDR3 sequence: CSARFGQAGYF. Written as DNA, the CDR3 is TGCAGTGCTAGATTCGGACAGGCTGGGTACTTC.

The J gene is TRBJ2-4, the V gene TRBV7-8; TRBD1 agrees at 7 bases. CDR1 and CDR2 from the germline V gene are SGHVS and FQNEAQ. This CDR3 spans 20 amino acids. V dropped 4 bases and J dropped 1; count of bases not matched to a gene: 19. The CDR3 DNA reads as TGTGCCAGCAGCTCAGGGACAGCACCCCCTGGGGGTTCGGCCAAAAACATTCAGTACTTC. As protein: CASSSGTAPPGGSAKNIQYF.

This clone was picked up a small number of times. This chain connects TRBV5-1 to TRBJ1-1, with TRBD1 matching over 8 bases. With V trimmed by 1 base and J by 1 base, 9 bases remained unmatched. This CDR3 spans 17 amino acids. Germline V gene data show CDR1 as SGHRS and CDR2 as YFSETQ. CDR3 bases: TGCGCCAGCAGCTTGAATCCAGGGGGCGGGAAGAACACTGAAGCTTTCTTT. Its protein product is CASSLNPGGGKNTEAFF.

This clone was detected a few times. This rearrangement joins TRBV6-1 to TRBJ2-7; TRBD1 aligns across 12 bases. Germline V gene data show CDR1 as MNHNS and CDR2 as SASEGT. Trimming at V came to 3 bases and at J to 3 bases, leaving 3 bases not matched to a gene. The CDR3 contains 15 residues. CDR3 bases: TGTGCCAGCAGTGACAGGGACAGGGGGCTCTACGAGCAGTACTTC. It codes for CASSDRDRGLYEQYF.

V is TRBV7-2 and J is TRBJ2-3, with D possibly matching TRBD2 (7 bases). The CDR3 consists of 15 residues. Germline CDR1 is SGHTA and CDR2 is FQGNSA. Trimming shortened V by 1 base and J by 1 base, and 9 bases separated the two germline ends. CDR3 residues: CASSLVGGGTDTQYF. The CDR3 nucleotides read TGTGCCAGCAGCTTAGTAGGGGGGGGCACAGATACGCAGTATTTT. The entire variable domain, with the rest obtained from reference TRBV7-2 and TRBJ2-3, is as follows: GAGVSQSPSNKVTEKGKDVELRCDPISGHTALYWYRQSLGQGLEFLIYFQGNSAPDKSGLPSDRFSAERTGGSVSTLTIQRTQQEDSAVYLCASSLVGGGTDTQYFGPGTRLTVL.

This clone appeared a few times. This chain connects TRBV4-1 to TRBJ1-5, with D perhaps TRBD1 (5 bases). The germline V and J ends were trimmed by 1 base and 2 bases, with 15 bases remaining between them. Germline V gene sequence: CDR1 MGHRA, CDR2 YSYEKL. The CDR3 spans 17 residues. The CDR3 region is CASSQVSAGRGNQPQHF. Here the CDR3 DNA reads TGCGCCAGCAGCCAAGTTTCGGCGGGACGAGGCAATCAGCCCCAGCATTTT.

In this sample, this clone turned up once. V and J are TRBV25-1 and TRBJ1-2; D may be TRBD1 (6 bases). The CDR3 length is 17 residues. V dropped 2 bases and J dropped 8 bases, with 24 bases sitting between them. Germline loops: CDR1 MGHDK, CDR2 SYGVNS. The CDR3 region has the DNA TGTGCCAGCAGTGAACTCCCCCACGACAGGACCTTGGGGGGCTACACCTTC. Translating it yields CASSELPHDRTLGGYTF.

The rearrangement uses TRBV28 and TRBJ1-2, with 8 bases that match TRBD1. Germline loops: CDR1 MDHEN, CDR2 SYDVKM. The CDR3 totals 14 residues. The V segment lost 5 bases and the J segment 4 bases; nucleotides outside the gene matches: 6. DNA of the CDR3: TGTGCCAGCAGTCACGACAGGGGAATCTATGGCTACACCTTC. Its translation is CASSHDRGIYGYTF.

The rearrangement links TRBV7-9 to TRBJ1-4; 11 nucleotides line up with TRBD1. Germline trimming cut 6 bases from V and 7 bases from J; bases unmatched to any gene: 7. The length of the CDR3 is 15 residues. Per the germline V gene, CDR1 is SEHNR and CDR2 is FQNEAQ (reference sequence). DNA of the CDR3: TGTGCCAGCAGTCCCGGACAGGGGGCGTTTGAAAAACTGTTTTTT. Its translation: CASSPGQGAFEKLFF.